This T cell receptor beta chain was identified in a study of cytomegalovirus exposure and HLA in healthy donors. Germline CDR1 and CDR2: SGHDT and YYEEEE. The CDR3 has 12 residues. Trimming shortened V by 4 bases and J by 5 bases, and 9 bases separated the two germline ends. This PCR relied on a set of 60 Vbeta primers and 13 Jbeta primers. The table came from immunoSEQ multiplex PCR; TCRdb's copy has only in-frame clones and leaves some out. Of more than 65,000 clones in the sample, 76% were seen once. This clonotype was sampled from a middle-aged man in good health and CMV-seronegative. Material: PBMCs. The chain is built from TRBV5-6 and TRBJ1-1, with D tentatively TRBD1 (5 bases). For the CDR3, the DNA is TGTGCCAGCAGCCCAGGGAGGACTGAAGCTTTCTTT. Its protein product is CASSPGRTEAFF.